The 32 T cell receptor beta chains presented below share a single source sample, sequenced in a study of metastatic and nonmetastatic thyroid tumors (TCRdb year 2020). The library was built by means of PCR. Sequencing was performed on an Illumina HiSeq 4000. The public sequencing data were trimmed at Q25 with fastp and processed into clonotypes with MiXCR by TCRdb, which kept only in-frame beta chains. Recorded for this sample are some 45,000 clones; approximately 15% of them occurred a single time. The top ten clones comprise approximately 23% of the sample. Before undergoing thyroid surgery, none of the patients had been given any kind of treatment. Sequenced: blood. All receptors derive from a female donor with papillary thyroid cancer or a benign thyroid nodule (not recorded which). Some clones in this sample may be carry-over from other donors' samples.

The V and J genes are TRBV10-1 and TRBJ2-3, with D maybe TRBD1 (5 bases). Germline V gives CDR1 WNHNN, CDR2 SYGVQD (reference sequence). The V end lost 8 bases, the J end lost 6 bases, and 12 bases lay between the germline ends. CDR3 size: 12 residues. The CDR3 DNA reads as TGCGCCAGCTTAGGAAGGGGCGATACGCAGTATTTT. Residues: CASLGRGDTQYF.

This clone was seen at least ten times. The rearrangement uses TRBV30 and TRBJ1-2; D may be TRBD1 (5 bases). Germline assignment: CDR1 GTSNPN and CDR2 SVGIG (reference sequence). The CDR3 runs 11 residues. V was trimmed by 3 bases and J by 8 bases, leaving 10 bases between them. For the CDR3, the DNA is TGTGCCTGGAGCCAAAGGGGAGGCTACACCTTC. It translates to CAWSQRGGYTF.

This chain uses TRBV18 with TRBJ1-1, with no clear D. The CDR3 is 15 residues long. CDR1 and CDR2 from the germline V gene are KGHSH and LQKENI. Trimming left V 0 bases short and J 2 bases short, with 10 bases between. CDR3 nucleotides: TGTGCCAGCTCACCACCGGCTGACCCTAACACTGAAGCTTTCTTT. Translation: CASSPPADPNTEAFF. The entire variable domain, with the rest obtained from reference TRBV18 and TRBJ1-1, is as follows: NAGVMQNPRHLVRRRGQEARLRCSPMKGHSHVYWYRQLPEEGLKFMVYLQKENIIDESGMPKERFSAEFPKEGPSILRIQQVVRGDSAAYFCASSPPADPNTEAFFGQGTRLTVV.

This clone was recorded many times. This sequence joins TRBV11-3 and TRBJ2-1; D is possibly TRBD2 (6 bases). The ends were cut back, 1 base at V and 4 bases at J, with 8 bases in the middle. Looked up from germline, CDR1 is SGHNT and CDR2 is YENEEA. CDR3 length equals 14 residues. The CDR3: CASSLGAGYNEQFF. In DNA, the CDR3 is TGTGCCAGCAGCTTAGGAGCGGGTTACAATGAGCAGTTCTTC. Complete variable domain (other parts from reference TRBV11-3 and TRBJ2-1): EAGVVQSPRYKIIEKKQPVAFWCNPISGHNTLYWYLQNLGQGPELLIRYENEEAVDDSQLPKDRFSAERLKGVDSTLKIQPAELGDSAVYLCASSLGAGYNEQFFGPGTRLTVL.

Ten or more counts support this clone. The V and J genes are TRBV7-2 and TRBJ1-2; TRBD1 agrees at 11 bases. Per germline, CDR1 SGHTA and CDR2 FQGNSA. This CDR3 comprises 15 residues. V trimming: 5 bases; J trimming: 7 bases; junction bases outside the gene matches: 9. The CDR3 sequence: CASSLTRTGGLGYTF. The CDR3 DNA sequence: TGTGCCAGCAGCCTGACTCGGACAGGGGGCCTTGGCTACACCTTC.

Comments on this clone: Germline is not matched at one junction end, which may reflect a read error. The CDR3 loop reads CARGGVSGTDTHDF. The CDR3 coding sequence is TGTGCCCGAGGGGGTGTTAGCGGCACAGATACGCATGATTTT. The chain is built from TRBV30 and TRBJ2-3; either TRBD1 or TRBD2 may fit D (6 bases each). CDR3 length: 14 residues. The germline V gene encodes CDR1 GTSNPN and CDR2 SVGIG (reference sequence). The whole variable domain, filled in from reference TRBV30 and TRBJ2-3, reads SQTIHQWPATLVQPVGSPLSLECTVEGTSNPNLYWYRQAAGRGLQLLFYSVGIGQISSEVPQNLSASRPQDRQFILSSKKLLLSDSGFYLCARGGVSGTDTHDFGPGTRLTVL.

This clone was seen repeatedly, ten times or more. Other nucleotide sequences from this sample produce the same CDR3. This rearrangement joins TRBV18 to TRBJ2-1; no firm D call. This CDR3 is built from 11 residues. V lost 6 bases and J lost 7, with 7 bases in between. Germline V gives CDR1 KGHSH, CDR2 LQKENI. CDR3 protein: CASSPDNEQFF. The CDR3 nucleotides read TGTGCCAGCTCCCCGGATAATGAGCAGTTCTTC.

This clone was seen many times. This rearrangement joins TRBV28 to TRBJ2-5; 8 bases match TRBD1. Germline CDR1 MDHEN, CDR2 SYDVKM. V dropped 4 bases and J dropped 5; count of bases not matched to a gene: 6. This CDR3 contains 14 residues. CDR3 sequence: CASSSTRTGETQYF. CDR3 sequence (DNA): TGTGCCAGCAGTTCCACCCGGACAGGGGAGACCCAGTACTTC.

Ten or more counts support this clone. V is TRBV12-3 or TRBV12-4 and J is TRBJ2-2, with 8 bases matching TRBD2. This CDR3 region has 14 residues. Trimming took 6 bases from V and 8 from J; bases not matched to a gene: 8. As DNA, the CDR3 is TGTGCCAGCAGGGCGACTAGCGACCCTGGGGAGCTGTTTTTT. Translating it yields CASRATSDPGELFF.

This clone was seen ten or more times. The genes are TRBV5-1 and TRBJ2-7; 9 positions match TRBD2. CDR1 is SGHRS and CDR2 is YFSETQ in the germline V gene. CDR3 length: 13 amino acids. The V segment lost 6 bases and the J segment 7 bases; nucleotides outside the gene matches: 8. CDR3 sequence: CASMREGKGEQYF. The CDR3, as DNA: TGCGCCAGCATGCGGGAGGGGAAAGGGGAGCAGTACTTC.

This clone appeared many times. The chain employs TRBV2 and TRBJ2-1; D is ambiguous. CDR1 is SNHLY and CDR2 is FYNNEI in the germline V gene. CDR3 length: 11 residues. The germline V and J ends were trimmed by 4 bases and 6 bases, with 4 bases remaining between them. The CDR3 protein is CASSGFNEQFF. CDR3 DNA sequence: TGTGCCAGCAGTGGTTTCAATGAGCAGTTCTTC.

V and J are TRBV9 and TRBJ2-3; 11 nucleotides match TRBD2. The CDR3 loop spans 15 amino acids. Germline loops: CDR1 SGDLS, CDR2 YYNGEE. J gave up 4 bases and V 4 bases, and 5 bases lay outside the gene matches. Here the CDR3 DNA reads TGTGCCAGCAGCTTTAGCGGGAGGGCTCCAGATACGCAGTATTTT. Its protein product is CASSFSGRAPDTQYF.

Judged by abundance, this clone is medium-sized. The chain carries TRBV6-6 and TRBJ2-1; D is undetermined. CDR1 is MNHNY, CDR2 SVGAGI, per germline (reference sequence). Trimming left V 2 bases short and J 9 bases short, with 17 bases between. The CDR3 length is 15 residues. CDR3 DNA sequence: TGTGCCAGCAGTTACAGCACCCTTGTCCGAGGTGAGCAGTTCTTC. Its translation is CASSYSTLVRGEQFF.

Note on this clone: A clone one base away is much larger, so this may be a read error. The conserved phenylalanine or tryptophan normally closing the CDR3 is absent here, so this likely arose from a read error. This chain joins TRBV30 and TRBJ1-4, with TRBD1 identical over 11 bases. The V segment lost 8 bases and the J segment 1 base; nucleotides outside the gene matches: 3. Germline V gene sequence: CDR1 GTSNPN, CDR2 SVGIG (reference sequence). The CDR3 spans 14 residues. CDR3 region: CAGQGAGTNEKLFL. The CDR3 DNA sequence: TGTGCCGGACAGGGGGCTGGAACTAATGAAAAACTGTTTCTT.

This clone was counted many times. The same CDR3 arises from other DNA sequences in this sample as well. V is TRBV30 and J is TRBJ1-1, with D unclear. CDR1 and CDR2 from the germline V gene are GTSNPN and SVGIG (reference sequence). The CDR3 spans 13 residues. V shed 4 bases and J shed 11 bases, with 20 bases lying between them. CDR3 region: CAWTRGSNKEAFF. The CDR3, as DNA: TGTGCCTGGACCCGGGGTTCCAACAAGGAGGCTTTCTTT. The complete variable domain, with remaining parts taken from reference TRBV30 and TRBJ1-1, reads SQTIHQWPATLVQPVGSPLSLECTVEGTSNPNLYWYRQAAGRGLQLLFYSVGIGQISSEVPQNLSASRPQDRQFILSSKKLLLSDSGFYLCAWTRGSNKEAFFGQGTRLTVV.

Only a few counts were recorded for this clone. The chain couples TRBV6-1 to TRBJ2-2; weak D call: TRBD1 (5 bases). The CDR3 covers 14 residues. The V end was cut by 6 bases, the J end by 3 bases, with 11 bases between. Germline lookup yields CDR1 MNHNS and CDR2 SASEGT. The CDR3 DNA follows: TGTGCCAGCAGACAAGTAGGGGACACCGGGGAGCTGTTTTTT. It translates to CASRQVGDTGELFF.

In this sample, this clone turned up many times. The chain couples TRBV4-1 to TRBJ2-1; tentative D call: TRBD1 (5 bases). CDR1 and CDR2 from the germline V gene are MGHRA and YSYEKL. V dropped 0 bases and J dropped 4 bases, with 13 bases sitting between them. CDR3 length: 16 amino acids. CDR3 sequence: CASSQEVGAMYNEQFF. CDR3 nucleotide sequence: TGCGCCAGCAGCCAAGAAGTAGGGGCTATGTACAATGAGCAGTTCTTC.

This clone was recorded many times. V usage is TRBV5-4 and J usage is TRBJ1-3, with D possibly matching TRBD1 (5 bases). Trimming shortened V by 0 bases and J by 3 bases, and 7 bases separated the two germline ends. The CDR3 extends over 14 amino acids. Germline CDR1 SGHNT, CDR2 YYREEE (reference sequence). The DNA of the CDR3 is TGTGCCAGCAGCTTGGGGGGGGGTGGAAACACCATATATTTT. This encodes CASSLGGGGNTIYF.

This clone showed up many times. V and J are TRBV28 and TRBJ2-3, with 8 nucleotides matching TRBD1. Germline V gene lookup returns CDR1 MDHEN and CDR2 SYDVKM. The CDR3 has 20 amino acids. V lost 1 base to trimming and J lost 0 bases; unmatched junction nucleotides: 15. Here the CDR3 reads CASSLSDRGFPFSSTDTQYF. Here the CDR3 DNA reads TGTGCCAGCAGTTTATCAGACAGGGGATTCCCTTTTTCTAGCACAGATACGCAGTATTTT.

This clone came up many times. The chain has TRBV18 and TRBJ2-7; 10 bases line up with TRBD1. CDR1 is KGHSH, CDR2 LQKENI, per germline. The length of the CDR3 is 14 residues. J gave up 5 bases and V 3 bases, and 4 bases lay outside the gene matches. The CDR3 region has the DNA TGTGCCAGCTCACCGGGACAGGGGAATGACGAGCAGTACTTC. It is translated as CASSPGQGNDEQYF.

This clone was counted between two and nine times. The chain uses TRBV5-1 and TRBJ1-6; tentative D call: TRBD1 (6 bases). This CDR3 has 16 amino acids. Trimming took off 3 bases at V and 2 bases at J, with 12 bases between the two ends. Germline V gene data show CDR1 as SGHRS and CDR2 as YFSETQ. The CDR3: CASSSGQITYNSPLHF. The CDR3 DNA sequence: TGCGCCAGCAGCTCCGGACAGATCACCTATAATTCACCCCTCCACTTT.

The sample holds many counts of this clone. The chain carries TRBV6-1 and TRBJ1-1, with TRBD1 matching over 8 bases. The CDR3 has 16 amino acids. CDR1 is MNHNS, CDR2 SASEGT, per germline. The V and J ends lost 0 bases and 0 bases, in that order; junction bases with no gene match: 3. CDR3 DNA: TGTGCCAGCAGTGAAGCGGAGGACAGGGTGAACACTGAAGCTTTCTTT. Its translation is CASSEAEDRVNTEAFF.

This clone was counted many times. This chain links TRBV4-1 with TRBJ2-7; TRBD2 is a possible D gene (6 bases). Germline V lookup: CDR1 MGHRA, CDR2 YSYEKL. V was shortened by 0 bases and J by 10 bases, with 19 bases between the two germline ends. The CDR3 loop spans 15 amino acids. CDR3 amino acids: CASSQETSRQRGQYF. DNA for the CDR3: TGCGCCAGCAGCCAAGAGACTAGTCGTCAAAGGGGCCAGTACTTC.

The chain uses TRBV19 and TRBJ2-7, with D possibly called TRBD1 or TRBD2 (5 bases each). V was shortened by 6 bases and J by 0 bases, with 12 bases between the two germline ends. Germline V gives CDR1 LNHDA, CDR2 SQIVND (reference sequence). This CDR3 is 14 amino acids long. In DNA form, the CDR3 reads TGTGCCAGTAGCTGGGACCCTAACTCCTACGAGCAGTACTTC. This codes for CASSWDPNSYEQYF.

This clone was observed a handful of times. The junction does not match germline at one end; this may be a read error. The genes are TRBV15 and TRBJ2-1; D gene uncertain. Per the germline V gene, CDR1 is LNHNV and CDR2 is YYDKDF (reference sequence). This CDR3 has 14 residues. This CDR3 is CATSRILSYNDQFF. The CDR3 DNA is TGTGCCACCAGCAGGATTTTGTCCTACAATGATCAGTTCTTC. The full variable domain, its missing parts supplied by reference TRBV15 and TRBJ2-1, is DAMVIQNPRYQVTQFGKPVTLSCSQTLNHNVMYWYQQKSSQAPKLLFHYYDKDFNNEADTPDNFQSRRPNTSFCFLDIRSPGLGDTAMYLCATSRILSYNDQFFGPGTRLTVL.

The table lists this clone with many counts. The chain combines TRBV28 with TRBJ1-2, with TRBD1 matching 11 bases. Germline lookup yields CDR1 MDHEN and CDR2 SYDVKM. The CDR3 covers 16 residues. Trimming cost V 6 bases and J 5 bases; bases outside gene matches: 11. The CDR3 nucleotides read TGTGCCAGCAGCTTCTCCTCCGGGACAGGGGGATATGGCTACACCTTC. Protein: CASSFSSGTGGYGYTF.

This clone is medium-sized. The rearrangement links TRBV6-4 to TRBJ1-2; 8 positions match TRBD1. Trimming at V came to 4 bases and at J to 3 bases, leaving 7 bases not matched to a gene. Germline CDR1 and CDR2: MRHNA and SNTAGT. This CDR3 spans 15 amino acids. CDR3 in amino acids: CASSVNGQGYYGYTF. CDR3 nucleotide sequence: TGTGCCAGCAGTGTCAACGGACAGGGCTACTATGGCTACACCTTC.

This clone was detected many times. V gene TRBV7-2 combines with J gene TRBJ2-7, with D perhaps matching TRBD2 (6 bases). This CDR3 region has 14 residues. Germline V gene lookup returns CDR1 SGHTA and CDR2 FQGNSA. Trimming cost V 5 bases and J 4 bases, with 15 bases left between them. In nucleotides, the CDR3 is TGTGCCAGCAGCCCCACCAGCGGGCTTTACGAGCAGTACTTC. Residues: CASSPTSGLYEQYF.

This clone was counted ten times or more. The chain carries TRBV20-1 and TRBJ1-3, with 8 bases identical to TRBD1. Germline V gives CDR1 DFQATT, CDR2 SNEGSKA (reference sequence). Germline trimming cut 5 bases from V and 4 bases from J; bases unmatched to any gene: 7. This CDR3 comprises 14 residues. The CDR3 DNA reads as TGCAGTGCTGGGCAGGGGGCTGGCGGAAACACCATATATTTT. Translation: CSAGQGAGGNTIYF.

This clone came up many times. The genes are TRBV9 and TRBJ2-7; tentatively, D is TRBD2 (5 bases). The CDR3 sequence is 12 residues long. V was shortened by 4 bases and J by 3 bases, with 8 bases between the two germline ends. The germline V gene encodes CDR1 SGDLS and CDR2 YYNGEE. The CDR3 DNA reads as TGTGCCAGCAGCCCCCGGGGCTACGAGCAGTACTTC. It is translated as CASSPRGYEQYF.

This clone has at least ten counts. The chain has TRBV30 and TRBJ1-1; no definite D call. Between the trimmed V and J ends, which lost 0 bases and 7 bases, there was a span of 12 bases. Germline V lookup: CDR1 GTSNPN, CDR2 SVGIG (reference sequence). The CDR3 runs 13 residues. As DNA, the CDR3 is TGTGCCTGGAGTGTACACGGGTATGATGAAGCTTTCTTT. It yields the protein CAWSVHGYDEAFF.

To note about this clone: One end of the junction fails to match germline, which may point to a read error. The chain uses TRBV28 and TRBJ2-2, with a tentative D call TRBD2 (5 bases). This CDR3 has 18 residues. Germline assignment: CDR1 MDHEN and CDR2 SYDVKM. The DNA of the CDR3 is TGTGCCAGCATGACCGACGGATCCAATACCTTCAACACCGGGGAGCTGCTTTTT. This codes for CASMTDGSNTFNTGELLF.